These 8 T cell receptor beta chains were all obtained from the same sample, sequenced in a study of blood T cell repertoires in COVID-19. Generated by immunoSEQ multiplex PCR, the TCRdb table keeps only in-frame clones and is missing some. The table has 220,000 or so clones, roughly 80% seen once; the top ten hold about 1.3%. What was sequenced was PBMCs or T cells enriched from blood (not recorded which). The receptors shown here come from a woman aged 40-49 years with acute COVID-19.

CDR3 amino acids: CASSGTDEKLFF. The DNA for the CDR3 is TGTGCCAGCAGTGGGACAGATGAAAAACTGTTTTTT. The chain uses TRBV2 and TRBJ1-4; a weak D match, TRBD1 (6 bases). The germline gives CDR1 SNHLY, CDR2 FYNNEI. The CDR3 spans 12 residues. Deletions cut 4 bases from V and 6 bases from J, with 6 bases between. The whole variable domain, remainder taken from reference TRBV2 and TRBJ1-4, is EPEVTQTPSHQVTQMGQEVILRCVPISNHLYFYWYRQILGQKVEFLVSFYNNEISEKSEIFDDQFSVERPDGSNFTLKIRSTKLEDSAMYFCASSGTDEKLFFGSGTQLSVL.

The chain joins TRBV5-1 to TRBJ2-7; TRBD1 agrees at 7 bases. V lost 0 bases to trimming and J lost 2 bases; unmatched junction nucleotides: 5. Germline V gene sequence: CDR1 SGHRS, CDR2 YFSETQ. CDR3 length: 15 residues. As DNA, the CDR3 is TGCGCCAGCAGCTTGGAACCGGGACAGACCTACGAGCAGTACTTC. It translates to CASSLEPGQTYEQYF.

The chain has TRBV5-4 and TRBJ1-2; 8 bases match TRBD1. Germline loops: CDR1 SGHNT, CDR2 YYREEE (reference sequence). After removal of 3 bases from V and 4 bases from J, the junction contained 8 bases not matched to a gene. The CDR3 is 15 amino acids. The CDR3 nucleotides are TGTGCCAGCAGCTCCGGACAGGGAGGCGGCTATGGCTACACCTTC. Amino acids: CASSSGQGGGYGYTF. The full variable domain, completed using reference TRBV5-4 and TRBJ1-2, is ETGVTQSPTHLIKTRGQQVTLRCSSQSGHNTVSWYQQALGQGPQFIFQYYREEENGRGNFPPRFSGLQFPNYSSELNVNALELDDSALYLCASSSGQGGGYGYTFGSGTRLTVV.

This clone was detected once. The chain links TRBV27 to TRBJ1-1, with D possibly TRBD1 on 5 matching bases. CDR1 is MNHEY, CDR2 SMNVEV, per germline (reference sequence). The V end lost 3 bases, the J end lost 1 base, and 6 bases lay between the germline ends. The CDR3 is 13 amino acids. CDR3 sequence: CASSLQGNTEAFF. As DNA, the CDR3 is TGTGCCAGCAGTTTGCAGGGGAACACTGAAGCTTTCTTT.

The chain uses TRBV6-5 and TRBJ1-3; 7 bases match TRBD1. Trimming cost V 5 bases and J 8 bases; bases outside gene matches: 12. The germline gives CDR1 MNHEY, CDR2 SVGAGI. This CDR3 contains 15 residues. CDR3 nucleotides: TGTGCCAGCAGTCTCCACTGGACAGGAGGGGACACCATATATTTT. Its translation is CASSLHWTGGDTIYF.

This chain's CDR3 is CASSYLGQIYNSPLHF. The CDR3 region has the DNA TGCGCCAGCAGCTACTTGGGACAGATCTATAATTCACCCCTCCACTTT. V gene TRBV5-1 combines with J gene TRBJ1-6; the match to TRBD1 covers 7 bases. The CDR3 loop spans 16 amino acids. The V gene's germline CDR1 is SGHRS and CDR2 YFSETQ. The junction had 6 bases not matched to a gene; V was cut back by 3 bases and J by 3 bases.

This chain uses TRBV7-2 with TRBJ2-2, with D maybe TRBD1 (6 bases). V was pared by 0 bases and J by 5 bases, with 7 bases between. The CDR3 sequence is 14 residues long. Germline CDR1 reads SGHTA; CDR2 reads FQGNSA. CDR3 sequence reads: CASSLAGQTGELFF. The CDR3 nucleotides are TGTGCCAGCAGCTTAGCGGGACAAACCGGGGAGCTGTTTTTT.

The chain carries TRBV3-1 (or the pseudogene TRBV3-2) and TRBJ2-5; 15 nucleotides match TRBD2. Germline V gene sequence: CDR1 LGHDT, CDR2 YNNKEL (reference sequence). Trimming took 4 bases from V and 1 from J; bases not matched to a gene: 4. The CDR3 extends over 17 amino acids. CDR3 in DNA: TGTGCCAGCAGCCGGACGGGACTAGCGGGGGGCCAAGAGACCCAGTACTTC. Its translation is CASSRTGLAGGQETQYF.